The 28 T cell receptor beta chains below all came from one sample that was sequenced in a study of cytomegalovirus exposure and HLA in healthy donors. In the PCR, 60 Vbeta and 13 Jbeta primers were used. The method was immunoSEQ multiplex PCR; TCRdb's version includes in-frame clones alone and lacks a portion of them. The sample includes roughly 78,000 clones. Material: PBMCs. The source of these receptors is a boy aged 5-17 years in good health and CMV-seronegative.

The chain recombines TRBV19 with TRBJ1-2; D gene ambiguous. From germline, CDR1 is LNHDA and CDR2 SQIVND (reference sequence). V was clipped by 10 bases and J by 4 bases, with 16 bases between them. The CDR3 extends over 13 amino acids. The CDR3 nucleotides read TGTGCCACCTCGGGGTGGCTATCCTATGGCTACACCTTC. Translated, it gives CATSGWLSYGYTF.

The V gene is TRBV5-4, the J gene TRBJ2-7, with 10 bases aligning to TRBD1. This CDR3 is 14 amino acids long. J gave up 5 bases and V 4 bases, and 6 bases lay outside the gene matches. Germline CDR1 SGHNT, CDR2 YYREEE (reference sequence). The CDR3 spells CASSNDRGPHEQYF. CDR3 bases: TGTGCCAGCAGCAACGACAGGGGGCCCCACGAGCAGTACTTC.

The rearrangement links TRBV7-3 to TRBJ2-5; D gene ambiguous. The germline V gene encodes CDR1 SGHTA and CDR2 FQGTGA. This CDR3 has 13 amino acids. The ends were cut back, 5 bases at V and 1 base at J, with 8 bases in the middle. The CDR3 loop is CASSPGLQETQYF. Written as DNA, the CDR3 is TGTGCCAGCAGCCCGGGTCTCCAAGAGACCCAGTACTTC. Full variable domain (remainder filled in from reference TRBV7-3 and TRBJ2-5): GAGVSQTPSNKVTEKGKYVELRCDPISGHTALYWYRQSLGQGPEFLIYFQGTGAADDSGLPNDRFFAVRPEGSVSTLKIQRTERGDSAVYLCASSPGLQETQYFGPGTRLLVL.

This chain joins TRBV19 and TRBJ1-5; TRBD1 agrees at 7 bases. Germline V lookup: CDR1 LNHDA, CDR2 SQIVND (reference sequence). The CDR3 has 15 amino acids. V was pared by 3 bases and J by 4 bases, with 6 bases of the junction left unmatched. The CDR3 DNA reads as TGTGCCAGTAGTATTTGGGGACAGACTAATCAGCCCCAGCATTTT. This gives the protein CASSIWGQTNQPQHF.

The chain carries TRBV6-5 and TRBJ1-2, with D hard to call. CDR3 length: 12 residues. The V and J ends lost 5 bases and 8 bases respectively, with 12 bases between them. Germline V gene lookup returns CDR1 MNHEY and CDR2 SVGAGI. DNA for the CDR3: TGTGCCAGCAGTGTCGACTCAAAAGGCTACACCTTC. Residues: CASSVDSKGYTF.

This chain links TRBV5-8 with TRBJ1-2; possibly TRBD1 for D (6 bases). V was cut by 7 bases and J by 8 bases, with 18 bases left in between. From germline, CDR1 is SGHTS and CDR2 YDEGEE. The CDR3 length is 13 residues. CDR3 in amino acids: CASGQTVLGGYTF. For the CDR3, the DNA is TGTGCCAGCGGACAGACAGTCCTAGGCGGCTACACCTTC.

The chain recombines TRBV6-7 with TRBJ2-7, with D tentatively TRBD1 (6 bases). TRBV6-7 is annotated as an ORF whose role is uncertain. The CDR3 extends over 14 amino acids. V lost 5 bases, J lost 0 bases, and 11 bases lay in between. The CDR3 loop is CASSPRDNSYEQYF. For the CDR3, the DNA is TGTGCCAGCAGTCCCCGGGACAACTCCTACGAGCAGTACTTC.

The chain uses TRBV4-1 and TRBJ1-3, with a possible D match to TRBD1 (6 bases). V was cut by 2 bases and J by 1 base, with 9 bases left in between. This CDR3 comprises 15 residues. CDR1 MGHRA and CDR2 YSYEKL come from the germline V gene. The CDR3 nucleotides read TGCGCCAGCAGCCAACAGGGGTCGTCTGGAAACACCATATATTTT. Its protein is CASSQQGSSGNTIYF.

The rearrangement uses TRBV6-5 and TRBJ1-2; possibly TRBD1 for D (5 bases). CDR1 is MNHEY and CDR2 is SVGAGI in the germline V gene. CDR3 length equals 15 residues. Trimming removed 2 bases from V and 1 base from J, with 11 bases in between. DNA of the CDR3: TGTGCCAGCAGTTACGATAACAGGATTAACTATGGCTACACCTTC. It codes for CASSYDNRINYGYTF.

The CDR3 loop is CAISLNRGSAGNTIYF. The CDR3 DNA sequence: TGTGCCATCAGTTTGAACAGGGGCTCCGCTGGAAACACCATATATTTT. V is TRBV10-3 and J is TRBJ1-3, with TRBD1 matching over 7 bases. From germline, CDR1 is ENHRY and CDR2 SYGVKD. The CDR3 spans 16 residues. V dropped 5 bases and J dropped 2; count of bases not matched to a gene: 9.

The CDR3 nucleotides read TGTGCCAGCAGCTCCCGACAGGGCATCACCTACGAGCAGTACTTC. Its protein product is CASSSRQGITYEQYF. The chain joins TRBV5-4 to TRBJ2-7; 7 bases are a match to TRBD1. CDR1 is SGHNT and CDR2 is YYREEE in the germline V gene (reference sequence). The junction had 8 bases not matched to a gene; V was cut back by 3 bases and J by 2 bases. The CDR3 runs 15 residues.

CDR3 in amino acids: CASSLTYPTGGNTEAFF. The CDR3 DNA reads TGCGCCAGCAGCTTGACCTACCCGACAGGGGGGAACACTGAAGCTTTCTTT. The chain employs TRBV5-1 and TRBJ1-1; 9 bases match TRBD1. CDR1 SGHRS and CDR2 YFSETQ come from the germline V gene. There are 17 residues in the CDR3. Germline trimming cut 1 base from V and 1 base from J; bases unmatched to any gene: 8.

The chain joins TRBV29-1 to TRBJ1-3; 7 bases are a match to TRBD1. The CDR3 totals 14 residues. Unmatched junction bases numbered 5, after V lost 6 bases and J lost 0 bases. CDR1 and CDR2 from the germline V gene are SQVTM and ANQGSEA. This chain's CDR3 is CSVGDRYSGNTIYF. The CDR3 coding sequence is TGCAGCGTGGGGGACAGATACTCTGGAAACACCATATATTTT.

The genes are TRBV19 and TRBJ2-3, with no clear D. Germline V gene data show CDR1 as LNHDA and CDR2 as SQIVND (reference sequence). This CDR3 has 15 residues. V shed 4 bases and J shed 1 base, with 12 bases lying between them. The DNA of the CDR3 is TGTGCCAGTAGTAAGCAGCCTCGGGGCACAGATACGCAGTATTTT. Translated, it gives CASSKQPRGTDTQYF.

The CDR3 region is CASSILTGGYYNEQFF. The CDR3 DNA is TGTGCCAGTAGTATCTTAACGGGAGGATACTACAATGAGCAGTTCTTC. The V and J genes are TRBV19 and TRBJ2-1; TRBD2 aligns across 7 bases. J lost 3 bases, V lost 3 bases, and 8 bases had no gene match. The CDR3 length is 16 residues. Germline-derived CDR1 and CDR2 are LNHDA and SQIVND (reference sequence).

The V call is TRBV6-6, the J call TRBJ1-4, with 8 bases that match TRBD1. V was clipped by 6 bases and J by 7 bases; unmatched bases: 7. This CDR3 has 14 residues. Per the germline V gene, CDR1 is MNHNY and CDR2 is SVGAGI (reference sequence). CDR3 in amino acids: CASRIRGQGEKLFF. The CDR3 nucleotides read TGTGCCAGCAGGATCAGGGGGCAGGGTGAAAAACTGTTTTTT.

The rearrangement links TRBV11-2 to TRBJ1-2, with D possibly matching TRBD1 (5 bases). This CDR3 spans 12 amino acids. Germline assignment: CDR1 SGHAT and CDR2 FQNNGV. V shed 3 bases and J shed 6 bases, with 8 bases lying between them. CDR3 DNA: TGTGCCAGCAGCTTGAGACAGCATGGCTACACCTTC. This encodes CASSLRQHGYTF.

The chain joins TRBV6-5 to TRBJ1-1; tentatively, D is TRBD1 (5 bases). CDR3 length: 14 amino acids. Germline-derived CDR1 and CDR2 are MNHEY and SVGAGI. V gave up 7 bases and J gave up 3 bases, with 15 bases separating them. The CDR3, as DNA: TGTGCCAGCAAGGAGGGTGGGGGGGACACTGAAGCTTTCTTT. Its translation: CASKEGGGDTEAFF.

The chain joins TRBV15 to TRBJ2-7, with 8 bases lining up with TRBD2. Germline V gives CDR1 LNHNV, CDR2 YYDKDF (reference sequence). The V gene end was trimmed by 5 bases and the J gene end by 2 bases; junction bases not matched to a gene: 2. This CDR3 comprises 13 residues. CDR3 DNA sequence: TGTGCCACCAGCGAACTAGCGGCCTACGAGCAGTACTTC. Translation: CATSELAAYEQYF. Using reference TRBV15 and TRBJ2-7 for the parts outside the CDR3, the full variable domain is DAMVIQNPRYQVTQFGKPVTLSCSQTLNHNVMYWYQQKSSQAPKLLFHYYDKDFNNEADTPDNFQSRRPNTSFCFLDIRSPGLGDTAMYLCATSELAAYEQYFGPGTRLTVT.

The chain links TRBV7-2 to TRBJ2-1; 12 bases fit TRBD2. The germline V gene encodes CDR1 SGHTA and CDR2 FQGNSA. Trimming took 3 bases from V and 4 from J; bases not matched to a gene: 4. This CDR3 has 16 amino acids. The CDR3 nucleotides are TGTGCCAGCAGCTTTACTAGCGGGGGGTTTTACAATGAGCAGTTCTTC. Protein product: CASSFTSGGFYNEQFF.

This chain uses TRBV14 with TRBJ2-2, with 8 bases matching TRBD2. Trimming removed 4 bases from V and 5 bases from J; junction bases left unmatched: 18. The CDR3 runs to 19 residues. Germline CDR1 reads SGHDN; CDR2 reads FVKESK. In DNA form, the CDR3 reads TGTGCCAGCAGCCTACTTTCGGGAGGGTATGGGTTAGGAACCGGGGAGCTGTTTTTT. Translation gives CASSLLSGGYGLGTGELFF.

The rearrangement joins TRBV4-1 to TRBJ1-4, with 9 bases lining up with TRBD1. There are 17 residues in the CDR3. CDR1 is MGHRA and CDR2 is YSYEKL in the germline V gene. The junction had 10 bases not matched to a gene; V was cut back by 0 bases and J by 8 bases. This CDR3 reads CASSQDAATGGWEKLFF. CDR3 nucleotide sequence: TGCGCCAGCAGCCAAGATGCGGCTACAGGGGGCTGGGAAAAACTGTTTTTT.

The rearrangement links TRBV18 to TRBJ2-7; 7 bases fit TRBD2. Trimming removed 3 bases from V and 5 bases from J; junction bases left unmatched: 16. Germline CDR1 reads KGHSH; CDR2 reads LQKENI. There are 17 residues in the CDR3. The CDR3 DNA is TGTGCCAGCTCACCCCCTTTCGGTGCGGGAGCGGTAAACGAGCAGTACTTC. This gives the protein CASSPPFGAGAVNEQYF.

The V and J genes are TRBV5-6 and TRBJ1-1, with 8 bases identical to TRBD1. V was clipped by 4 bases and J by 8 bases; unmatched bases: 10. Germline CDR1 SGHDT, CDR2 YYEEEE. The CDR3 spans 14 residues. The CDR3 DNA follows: TGTGCCAGCAGCGGGGAACCGGGACAGGTCGAAGCTTTCTTT. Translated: CASSGEPGQVEAFF.

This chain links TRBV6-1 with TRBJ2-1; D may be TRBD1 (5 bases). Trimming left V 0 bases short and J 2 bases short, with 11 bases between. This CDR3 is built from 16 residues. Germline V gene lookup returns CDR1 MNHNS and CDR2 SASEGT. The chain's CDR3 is CASSEAGRDPYNEQFF. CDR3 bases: TGTGCCAGCAGTGAAGCTGGCAGGGATCCCTACAATGAGCAGTTCTTC.

The CDR3 protein is CATSRVPGTGSYEQYF. CDR3 bases: TGTGCCACCAGCAGGGTTCCCGGGACAGGTTCCTACGAGCAGTACTTC. The chain has TRBV15 and TRBJ2-7, with 8 bases that match TRBD1. The germline V gene has CDR1 LNHNV and CDR2 YYDKDF (reference sequence). Unmatched junction bases numbered 8, after V lost 3 bases and J lost 1 base. This CDR3 is built from 16 residues.

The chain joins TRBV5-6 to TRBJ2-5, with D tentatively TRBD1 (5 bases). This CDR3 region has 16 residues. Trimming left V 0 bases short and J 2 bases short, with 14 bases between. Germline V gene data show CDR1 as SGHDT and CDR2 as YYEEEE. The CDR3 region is CASSLGRGGYQETQYF. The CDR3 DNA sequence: TGTGCCAGCAGCTTGGGTAGGGGCGGATATCAAGAGACCCAGTACTTC.

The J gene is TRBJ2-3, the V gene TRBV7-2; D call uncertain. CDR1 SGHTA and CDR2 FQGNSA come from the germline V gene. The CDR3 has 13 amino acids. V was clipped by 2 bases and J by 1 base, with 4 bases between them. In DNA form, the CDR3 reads TGTGCCAGCAGCTTAACTGGCACAGATACGCAGTATTTT. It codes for CASSLTGTDTQYF.